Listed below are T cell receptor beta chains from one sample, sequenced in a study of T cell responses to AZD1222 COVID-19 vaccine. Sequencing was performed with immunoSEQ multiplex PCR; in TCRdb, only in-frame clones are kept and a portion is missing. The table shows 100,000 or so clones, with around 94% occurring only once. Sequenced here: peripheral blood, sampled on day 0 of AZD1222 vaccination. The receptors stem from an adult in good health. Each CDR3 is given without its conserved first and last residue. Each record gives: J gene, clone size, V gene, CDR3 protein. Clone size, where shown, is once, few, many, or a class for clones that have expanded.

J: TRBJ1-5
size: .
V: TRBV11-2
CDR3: ASSRDSNQPQH

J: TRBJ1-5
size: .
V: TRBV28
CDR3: ASTGFSNQPQH

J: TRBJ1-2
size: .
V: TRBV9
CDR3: ASSPRTGRRYGYT

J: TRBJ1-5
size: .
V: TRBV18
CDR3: ASSPLSSGRNQPQH

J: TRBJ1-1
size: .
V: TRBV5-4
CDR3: ASSMGQLNTEAF

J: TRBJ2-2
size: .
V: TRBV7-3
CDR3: ASSSRRGELF

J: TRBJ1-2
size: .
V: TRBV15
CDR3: ATSRDRNRGGYT

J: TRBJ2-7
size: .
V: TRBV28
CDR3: ASSSPGGGEQY

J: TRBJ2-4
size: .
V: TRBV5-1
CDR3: ASSGPTGNIQY

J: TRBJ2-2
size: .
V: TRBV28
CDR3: ASTHFGGNTGELF

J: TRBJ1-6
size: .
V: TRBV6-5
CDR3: ASSYSAGGWNSPLH

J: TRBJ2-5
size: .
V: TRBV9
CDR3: ASSVEVTAETQY

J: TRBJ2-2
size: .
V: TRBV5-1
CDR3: ASSFGIQGALSPGTGELF

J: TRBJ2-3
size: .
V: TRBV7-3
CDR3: ASSLRVAGGTDTQY

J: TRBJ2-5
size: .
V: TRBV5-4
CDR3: ASSLEGGMETQY

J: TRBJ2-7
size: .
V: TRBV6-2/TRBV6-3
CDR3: ASSSGLAGIDEQY

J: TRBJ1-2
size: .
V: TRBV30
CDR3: AWAAGVGFLGYT

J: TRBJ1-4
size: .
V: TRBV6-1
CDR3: ASSEGGGRGHEKLF

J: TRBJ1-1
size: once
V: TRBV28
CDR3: ASKHPQKFVEEAF

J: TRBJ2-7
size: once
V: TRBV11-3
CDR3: ASSLGLIEQY

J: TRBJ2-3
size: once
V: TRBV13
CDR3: ASSLARGTQY

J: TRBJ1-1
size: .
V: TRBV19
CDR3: ASGQGNTEAF

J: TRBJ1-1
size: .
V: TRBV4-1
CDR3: ASSQSRDWNTEAF

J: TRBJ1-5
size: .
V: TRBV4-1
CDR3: ASSHAVPGSQPQH

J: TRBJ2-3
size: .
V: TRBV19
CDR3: ASASEGRETDTQY

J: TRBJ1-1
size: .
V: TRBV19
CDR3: ASSIKAGGAAF

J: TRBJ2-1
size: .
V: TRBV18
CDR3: ASSPITSGGARNEQF

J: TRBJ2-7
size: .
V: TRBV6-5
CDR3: ASSGDALTLYEQY

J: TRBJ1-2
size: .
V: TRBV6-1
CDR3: ASSEGGRANYGYT

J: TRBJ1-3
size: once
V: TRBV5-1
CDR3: ASSPGGGSGNTIY

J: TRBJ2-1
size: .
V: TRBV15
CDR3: ATSRELAGVGEQF

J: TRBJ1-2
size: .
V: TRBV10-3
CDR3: AISSGGQESGYT

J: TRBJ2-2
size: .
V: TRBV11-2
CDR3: ASSLTGTPYSGVF

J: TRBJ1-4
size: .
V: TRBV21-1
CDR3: ASSKGQFIPATNEKLF

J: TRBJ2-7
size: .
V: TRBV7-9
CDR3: ASSFGQGGSYEQY

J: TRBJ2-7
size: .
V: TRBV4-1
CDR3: ASSQDALATYEQY

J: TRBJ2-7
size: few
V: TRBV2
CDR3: ASSEGPYYEQY

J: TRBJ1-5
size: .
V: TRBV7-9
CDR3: ASSLYEHQPQH

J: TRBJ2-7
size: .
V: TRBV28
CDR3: ASSPTGIYYEQY